What follows are 3 T cell receptor beta chains derived from one specimen sequenced in a study of blood T cell repertoires in COVID-19. Sequencing was performed with immunoSEQ multiplex PCR; in TCRdb, only in-frame clones are kept and a portion is missing. This sample has under 250,000 clones, with about 85% found just once. Sequenced: peripheral blood. The receptors here all came from a man in his forties with acute or convalescent COVID-19.

Comment on this clone: This sample also contains other DNA sequences that code for the same CDR3. This chain links TRBV5-4 with TRBJ2-5, with D possibly matching TRBD2 (5 bases). V was shortened by 4 bases and J by 2 bases, with 9 bases between the two germline ends. Germline V gene sequence: CDR1 SGHNT, CDR2 YYREEE (reference sequence). The CDR3 has 13 amino acids. The CDR3: CASSLDYQETQYF. In nucleotides, the CDR3 is TGTGCCAGCAGCCTAGACTATCAAGAGACCCAGTACTTC.

V and J are TRBV25-1 and TRBJ1-3; maybe TRBD1 (6 bases). This CDR3 region has 18 residues. The ends were cut back, 8 bases at V and 0 bases at J, with 23 bases in the middle. The germline CDR1 and CDR2 sequences are MGHDK and SYGVNS. CDR3 nucleotides: TGTGCCAGCGGTACGAGAGGGGGTCATATTCACTCTGGAAACACCATATATTTT. It encodes CASGTRGGHIHSGNTIYF.

Notes on this clone: Other nucleotide sequences from this sample produce the same CDR3. The chain recombines TRBV7-9 with TRBJ2-1; possible D gene TRBD2, 5 bases. Between the trimmed V and J ends, which lost 3 bases and 0 bases, there was a span of 9 bases. The CDR3 runs 15 residues. Germline CDR1 and CDR2: SEHNR and FQNEAQ (reference sequence). DNA for the CDR3: TGTGCCAGCAGCTTGAGCGGTAGCTCCTACAATGAGCAGTTCTTC. The encoded protein is CASSLSGSSYNEQFF.